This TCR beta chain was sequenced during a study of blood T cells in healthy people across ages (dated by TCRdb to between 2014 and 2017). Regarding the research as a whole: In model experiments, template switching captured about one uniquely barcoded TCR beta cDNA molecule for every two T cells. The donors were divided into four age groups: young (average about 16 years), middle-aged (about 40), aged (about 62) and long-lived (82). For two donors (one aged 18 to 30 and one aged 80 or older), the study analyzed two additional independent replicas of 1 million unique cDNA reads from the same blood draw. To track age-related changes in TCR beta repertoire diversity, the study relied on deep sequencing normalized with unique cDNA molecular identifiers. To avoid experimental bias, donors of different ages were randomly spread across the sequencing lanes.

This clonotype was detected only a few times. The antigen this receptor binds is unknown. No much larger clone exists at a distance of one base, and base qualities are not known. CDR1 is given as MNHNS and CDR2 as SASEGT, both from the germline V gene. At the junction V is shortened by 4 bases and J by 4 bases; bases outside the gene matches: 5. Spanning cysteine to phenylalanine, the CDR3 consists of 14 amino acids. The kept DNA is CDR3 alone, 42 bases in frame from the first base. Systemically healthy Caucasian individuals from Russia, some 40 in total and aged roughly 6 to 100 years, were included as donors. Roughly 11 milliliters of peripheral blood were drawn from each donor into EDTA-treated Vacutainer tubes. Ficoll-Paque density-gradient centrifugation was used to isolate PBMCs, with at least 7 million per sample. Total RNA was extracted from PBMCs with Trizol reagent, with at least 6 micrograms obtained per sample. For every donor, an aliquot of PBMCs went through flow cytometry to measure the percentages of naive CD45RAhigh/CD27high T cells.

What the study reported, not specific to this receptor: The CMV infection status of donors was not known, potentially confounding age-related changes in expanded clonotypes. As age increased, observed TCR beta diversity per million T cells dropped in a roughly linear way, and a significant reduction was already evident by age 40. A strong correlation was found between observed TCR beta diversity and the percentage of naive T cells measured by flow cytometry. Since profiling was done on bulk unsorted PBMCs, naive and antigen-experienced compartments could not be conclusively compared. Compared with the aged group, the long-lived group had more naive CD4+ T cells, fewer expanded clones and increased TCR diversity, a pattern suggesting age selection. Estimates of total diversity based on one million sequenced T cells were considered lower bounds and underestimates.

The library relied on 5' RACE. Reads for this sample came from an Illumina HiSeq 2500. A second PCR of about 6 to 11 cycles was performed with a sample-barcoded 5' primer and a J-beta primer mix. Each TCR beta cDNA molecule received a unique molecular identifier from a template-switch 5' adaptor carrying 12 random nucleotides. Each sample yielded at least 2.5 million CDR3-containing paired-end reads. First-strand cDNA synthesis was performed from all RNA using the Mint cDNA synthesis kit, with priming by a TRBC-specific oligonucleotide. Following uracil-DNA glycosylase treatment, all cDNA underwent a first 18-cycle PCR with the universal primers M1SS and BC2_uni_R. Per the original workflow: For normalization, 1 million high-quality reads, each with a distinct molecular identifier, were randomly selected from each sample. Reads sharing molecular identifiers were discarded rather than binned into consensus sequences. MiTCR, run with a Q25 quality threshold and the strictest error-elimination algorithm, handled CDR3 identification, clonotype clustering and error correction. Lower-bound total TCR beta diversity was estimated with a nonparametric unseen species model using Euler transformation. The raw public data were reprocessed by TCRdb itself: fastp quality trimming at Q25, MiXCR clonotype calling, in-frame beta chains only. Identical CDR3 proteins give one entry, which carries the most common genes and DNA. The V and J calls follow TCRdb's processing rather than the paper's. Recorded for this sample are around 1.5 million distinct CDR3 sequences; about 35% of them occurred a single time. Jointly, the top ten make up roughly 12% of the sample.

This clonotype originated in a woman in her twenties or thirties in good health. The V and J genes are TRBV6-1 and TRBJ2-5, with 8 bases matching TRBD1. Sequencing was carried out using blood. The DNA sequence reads TGTGCCAGCAGTGCCCACGACAGGGGAGAGACCCAGTACTTC. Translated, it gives CASSAHDRGETQYF.